Described below is a single T cell receptor beta chain sequence and its context. Antigen: not known. This sample is part of a study of cytomegalovirus exposure and HLA in healthy donors. Study-wide points: It has been reported that TCR beta sequences accurately predicted the HLA-A and HLA-B alleles of most subjects. CMV antigen specificity was confirmed in vitro for three CMV-associated chains. V- and J-gene trimming in TCR beta was tied to a missense DCLRE1C variant by an analysis performed later. Judged likely to be a sequencing artifact was a cluster of highly shared sequence variants.

Per the germline V gene, CDR1 is MNHEY and CDR2 is SVGAGI. After removal of 4 bases from V and 4 bases from J, the junction contained 8 bases not matched to a gene. The CDR3 length is 16 residues. With 60 Vbeta and 13 Jbeta primers, the PCR was carried out. Assay: immunoSEQ multiplex PCR; the TCRdb copy retains only in-frame clones and omits some. The sample contains about 72,000 clones, 75% to 85% of which appear only once. The chain employs TRBV6-5 and TRBJ2-1, with TRBD2 identical over 9 bases. This TCR was recovered from a human donor in good health. The material sequenced was PBMCs. As DNA, the CDR3 is TGTGCCAGCAGTTGGAGTCGGCGGGGGGGATACAATGAGCAGTTCTTC. Amino acid sequence: CASSWSRRGGYNEQFF.